This TCR beta chain is from a study of cytomegalovirus exposure and HLA in healthy donors (dated by TCRdb to about 2017). For context, the study as a whole: According to an earlier analysis of a few hundred of the donors, about 190 million T cells yielded 90 million to 130 million unique TCR beta sequences and around 280 Gb of sequence data. Roughly 300 gigabases of sequencing data and around 88 million unique TCR sequences made up an early release that covered fewer than 650 HLA-typed donors. Among the approximately 420 genotyped donors, about 85% belonged to the genetic ancestry cluster associated with self-reported Caucasian donors. The study was designed to test whether signatures of past pathogen exposure could be identified by cataloging public T cell receptors. The T cell repertoires of several hundred subjects were profiled by immunosequencing and related to cytomegalovirus serostatus. A separate validation cohort of roughly 110 different subjects was used in addition to the 666-subject first cohort. To predict cytomegalovirus infection status, the study combined high-throughput TCR immunosequencing, statistical association of individual TCRs with disease status, and machine learning. To study patterns of TCR occurrence, a later analysis re-analyzed previously published TCR beta repertoires from 500 to 850 donors and added high-resolution HLA genotyping. Rather than using new phenotypic data, the later analysis identified candidate immune exposures from TCR beta sequences and from how often those sequences occurred across donors. An earlier analysis of several hundred of the donors applied high-throughput TCR beta sequencing to assess whether each TCR beta V gene segment acted as functional or pseudogenic. Donor age, sex, ethnicity and CMV serostatus were compiled alongside the repertoire data. A later genetic analysis used genome-wide SNP genotypes for about three fifths of the roughly 700 donors, treating that subset as a discovery cohort. All discovery cohort repertoires had been generated using a single sequencing platform. Class I and class II HLA loci were covered by the typing at four-digit resolution. Typing coverage differed by locus: A, B, C, DRB1 and DQB1 were typed in about 629-630 donors, DQA1 in about 510, DPA1 in 600 to 610, and DPB1 in 400 to 490. Because of strong linkage in the cohort, four to six DR-DQ haplotypes were treated as single units for association and clustering. Across under 500 genotyped donors of the cohort, an average of roughly 230,000 unique TCR beta nucleotide sequences per donor were sequenced, and approximately 19% of those sequences were non-productive. Points the paper makes about the study in general: Roughly uniform sequencing depth across donors was assumed in presence/absence analyses, although this assumption may not hold. The study listed over 150 TCR beta chains as associated with cytomegalovirus. In an earlier analysis of over 550 of the donors, most TCR beta V segments were observed in productive rearrangements about 90% or about 30% of the time, broadly matching IMGT annotations. The authors suggested that the approach could potentially be generalized to other disease states and immunological phenotypes. Across donors, most TCR sequences were observed very rarely, whereas some public TCRs were present in many individuals. In a later analysis, HLA-associated TCR beta chains showed more clonal expansion and lower generation probabilities than non-associated chains that were equally common. When HLA alleles, especially DR and DQ, strongly co-occurred, TCR associations were difficult to assign to individual alleles. According to a later analysis, TCR association rates differed among HLA loci, with DRB1 alleles showing the most associated TCRs and HLA-C alleles showing the fewest. In a later genetic analysis, a missense DCLRE1C variant was associated with V-gene and J-gene trimming of TCR beta chains, and the association was replicated in an independent cohort. Because counts were too low, roughly 18 rarely observed V segments, including chromosome 9 orphons, were left out of the earlier analysis of a few hundred of the donors. Because some donors lacked HLA typing at each locus, the association tests relied only on the typed subset. The cohort was sequenced for TCR beta chains only, and without alpha or paired-chain data the features that could be detected were limited. A few of the identified cytomegalovirus-associated TCR beta chains were confirmed in vitro to be specific for cytomegalovirus antigens. A further reported finding was that TCR beta sequences accurately predicted the HLA-A and HLA-B alleles for most subjects in the first cohort. In a later analysis, several top co-occurrence clusters were reported to appear linked to parvovirus B19, influenza, CMV and Epstein-Barr virus. A later analysis found that most CMV-associated TCR beta chains appeared HLA-restricted, with HLA associations seemingly driven largely by CMV exposure. A group of highly shared sequence variants was considered likely to be a technical artifact of the sequencing pipeline. Because the 87-base-pair reads could not distinguish some IMGT-functional V segments, including TRBV6-2 and TRBV6-3, those segments were excluded. At a false discovery rate of 0.05, a later analysis linked roughly 17,000 TCR beta sequences to specific HLA alleles. According to a later genetic analysis, donors in an Asian-associated ancestry cluster had fewer N-insertions in productive TCRs than the approximately 650-donor mean. In both the original and validation cohorts, the classifier was reported to diagnose cytomegalovirus status with high specificity and sensitivity. CMV serostatus was the only immune exposure information available for the cohort. Linkage disequilibrium might explain the correlated functional status among segregating V segments, but an unknown experimental factor could not be ruled out.

CDR1 and CDR2 were assigned from the germline V gene (reference sequence) as MNHEY and SMNVEV. The CDR3 runs 13 residues from the cysteine to the phenylalanine. The only DNA kept is the CDR3, 39 bases in frame from the first base. The V and J ends are trimmed by 5 bases and 4 bases, leaving 11 bases between them. To prepare the library, the immunoSEQ multiplex PCR assay was applied. A mixture of 60 forward primers for TCR Vbeta segments and 13 reverse primers for TCR Jbeta segments was used in the multiplex PCR. A multiplex PCR assay on genomic DNA amplified the CDR3 region of rearranged TCR beta genes. The Illumina HiSeq System was used to sequence the amplified TCR beta libraries as 87-base-pair reads. Processing in the source paper ran as follows. A later analysis tallied around 87 million unique TCR beta chains across the 666 repertoires, and some 10 million of those chains were shared by two or more donors. A nearest-neighbor algorithm error-corrected the raw reads and collapsed the reads into unique sequences, merging closely related sequences to remove PCR and sequencing errors. V, D and J gene segments were assigned by aligning CDR3 sequences to IMGT reference sequences. For a sequence to be retained, at least a six-nucleotide match to both a V gene segment and a J gene segment was required. A rearrangement was called productive if the CDR3 had no stop codons and remained in frame with V and J, and every other rearrangement was called non-productive. Following IMGT convention, CDR3 was defined as the stretch from the second conserved V-encoded cysteine up to the conserved J-encoded phenylalanine. In an earlier analysis of around 600 of the donors, sequences lacking an unambiguous match to a single V gene segment were excluded. In an earlier analysis of around 600 of the donors, V segments were called functional above 56.7% productive rearrangements and were called segregating when the between-donor standard deviation exceeded 5%. To diagnose cytomegalovirus status from the catalog of TCR beta chain sequences, a statistical classification framework was built. In a later analysis, TCR nucleotide sequences were compared against IMGT/GENE-DB human TR gene sequences so that V and J genes could be assigned. The TCRdist pipeline was used in a later analysis to assign CDR3 sequences and most-parsimonious VDJ recombination scenarios. In a later analysis, each TCR beta chain was defined by its CDR3 amino acid sequence together with its V-gene family, and reads without a unique V-gene family were excluded. A later analysis removed 592 highly shared, low-generation-probability nucleotide sequences to deal with suspected cross-contamination and a sequencing artifact. In a later analysis, a clonal expansion index for each public chain was calculated from normalized within-repertoire ranks of inferred template counts. In a later analysis, generation probabilities were computed using a VDJ recombination model fitted to out-of-frame rearrangements, and the results were checked against IGoR. Hypergeometric tests were used in a later analysis to score TCR-TCR, TCR-HLA and TCR-CMV co-occurrence, with a repertoire-size bias correction applied to the TCR pairs. A later analysis estimated false discovery rates by permuting HLA or CMV assignments 20 times. In a later analysis, co-occurring TCRs were grouped with DBSCAN, and TCRdist sequence similarity was added when clustering was performed within HLA-allele-positive subsets. Repertoires with fewer than 30,000 or more than 120,000 public chains were left out of co-occurrence clustering, as were five repertoires with anomalous nucleotide sharing. This immuneACCESS table, as held by TCRdb, lists in-frame sequences with V and J called but not all clones. Of the missing ones, under half trace to an unresolved V gene in checked studies; the others have no known cause. V and J calls and clone size come straight from that table; D and trimming were deduced from the DNA. For this sample the table gives around 190,000 clones, of which about 77% were detected only once. The top ten clonotypes cover about 2.6% of the sample.

The cohort consisted of some 730 healthy bone marrow donors. At the time of sampling, every cohort member was nominally healthy, though immune exposures that went unrecorded were likely present. The donor was CMV seronegative and was included in the group of a few hundred seronegative cohort members. A peripheral blood sample was collected from each donor, and TCR beta sequencing was performed on peripheral blood mononuclear cells. Genomic DNA was extracted from the blood cell samples with the Qiagen DNeasy Blood Extraction Kit. A word on this clone: What antigen it recognizes has not been identified. No qualities accompany the bases; no much larger clone lies one base away.

The sequence is built from TRBV27 and TRBJ1-2; possibly the D gene is TRBD1, per 5 matching bases. The sequence derives from a female donor in good health and CMV-seronegative. Sequenced: PBMCs. At the DNA level, the sequence is TGTGCCAGCAGTGTTGACGGGGGCTATGGCTACACCTTC. Its coded protein is CASSVDGGYGYTF.